Each of the 10 T cell receptor beta chains below was sequenced from the same sample in a study of cytomegalovirus exposure and HLA in healthy donors. The primer mix had 60 Vbeta and 13 Jbeta primers. TCRdb's copy holds only in-frame clones and misses some; the assay was immunoSEQ multiplex PCR. Of roughly 150,000 clones listed, about 10% are singletons. What was sequenced was PBMCs. The receptors were gathered from a man in his fifties or sixties in good health and CMV-seronegative.

This clone occurred a few times. The chain is built from TRBV5-1 and TRBJ2-1, with 12 bases that match TRBD1. CDR1 SGHRS and CDR2 YFSETQ come from the germline V gene. V shed 4 bases, J shed 2 bases, and the junction held 1 base outside the gene matches. The CDR3 is 15 amino acids. CDR3: CASSGTGGAYNEQFF. The CDR3 bases are TGCGCCAGCAGCGGGACAGGGGGCGCCTACAATGAGCAGTTCTTC.

The chain couples TRBV9 to TRBJ1-6; no clear D gene. CDR3 length: 12 amino acids. In germline, CDR1 is SGDLS, CDR2 YYNGEE. V was clipped by 4 bases and J by 7 bases, with 6 bases between them. CDR3 protein: CASSHQNSPLHF. In DNA, the CDR3 is TGTGCCAGCAGCCATCAAAATTCACCCCTCCACTTT.

This clone has just a few counts. This chain connects TRBV7-6 to TRBJ2-5; 12 bases align to TRBD2. J lost 5 bases, V lost 1 base, and 5 bases had no gene match. CDR3 length: 16 amino acids. The V gene's germline CDR1 is SGHVS and CDR2 FNYEAQ. CDR3 sequence: CASSLGTSGVGETQYF. The CDR3 DNA follows: TGTGCCAGCAGCTTAGGGACTAGCGGGGTTGGGGAGACCCAGTACTTC.

This clone came up a few times. V gene TRBV7-9 combines with J gene TRBJ2-3, with 9 bases that match TRBD2. CDR1 is SEHNR, CDR2 FQNEAQ, per germline (reference sequence). The J segment lost 2 bases and the V segment lost 0 bases, leaving 3 bases of the junction unmatched. This CDR3 comprises 16 residues. The CDR3 here is CASSLALAGPTDTQYF. The CDR3 DNA follows: TGTGCCAGCAGCTTAGCGCTAGCGGGACCCACAGATACGCAGTATTTT.

The genes are TRBV6-1 and TRBJ2-7; TRBD2 is a possible D gene (5 bases). This CDR3 spans 12 amino acids. V gave up 6 bases and J gave up 11 bases, with 17 bases separating them. Germline V gene sequence: CDR1 MNHNS, CDR2 SASEGT. CDR3 coding DNA: TGTGCCAGCAGCGACGGATTGTCGAGGGAGTACTTC. It encodes CASSDGLSREYF.

The chain is built from TRBV10-3 and TRBJ1-2; 7 nucleotides align to TRBD1. The V segment lost 0 bases and the J segment 2 bases; nucleotides outside the gene matches: 3. The CDR3 is 15 amino acids. The V gene's germline CDR1 is ENHRY and CDR2 SYGVKD. The CDR3 protein is CAISESGRGNYGYTF. CDR3 in DNA: TGTGCCATCAGTGAGTCGGGCAGGGGGAACTATGGCTACACCTTC.

This chain uses TRBV30 with TRBJ1-3, with D possibly TRBD1 on 6 matching bases. CDR1 GTSNPN and CDR2 SVGIG come from the germline V gene (reference sequence). The length of the CDR3 is 15 residues. Trimming shortened V by 1 base and J by 4 bases, and 14 bases separated the two germline ends. The CDR3 DNA follows: TGTGCCTGGAGTGAACTGGGGGCGAAGGGAAACACCATATATTTT. Protein product: CAWSELGAKGNTIYF.

There are a few counts of this clone. J is TRBJ2-5 and V is TRBV11-3; 7 bases are shared with TRBD1. The V segment lost 3 bases and the J segment 11 bases; nucleotides outside the gene matches: 9. CDR1 is SGHNT, CDR2 YENEEA, per germline. This CDR3 spans 13 amino acids. The CDR3 loop reads CASSFDRVGEQYF. CDR3 bases: TGTGCCAGCAGCTTTGACAGGGTGGGGGAGCAGTACTTC.

V and J are TRBV7-2 and TRBJ2-7; the D is unclear. V gave up 3 bases and J gave up 0 bases, with 12 bases separating them. Germline V gene data show CDR1 as SGHTA and CDR2 as FQGNSA. There are 15 residues in the CDR3. CDR3 bases: TGTGCCAGCAGCTTTATATGGGCACGCTCCTACGAGCAGTACTTC. Its protein product is CASSFIWARSYEQYF.

This clone was observed a few times. This chain links TRBV30 with TRBJ1-5, with no clear D. V lost 0 bases and J lost 0, with 9 bases in between. The CDR3 runs 15 residues. CDR1 is GTSNPN, CDR2 SVGIG, per germline (reference sequence). For the CDR3, the DNA is TGTGCCTGGAGTGTCGGCAGGTTTAGCAATCAGCCCCAGCATTTT. Amino acids: CAWSVGRFSNQPQHF. The full variable domain, in which reference TRBV30 and TRBJ1-5 provide the parts outside the CDR3, is SQTIHQWPATLVQPVGSPLSLECTVEGTSNPNLYWYRQAAGRGLQLLFYSVGIGQISSEVPQNLSASRPQDRQFILSSKKLLLSDSGFYLCAWSVGRFSNQPQHFGDGTRLSIL.